This T cell receptor (beta chain) stems from a study of shared clonotypes between healthy human individuals. TCRdb keeps only in-frame clones here, not all; method: immunoSEQ multiplex PCR. This table holds 640,000 or so clones, around 72% found once. Overall study findings and caveats: Specimens sampled were limited to blood, with tissue repertoires likely differing. For naive CD4 cells, roughly 5% of clonotypes were shared across a few donors. With few donors, the genetic and exposure-history diversity represented was limited. Estimated richness was generally greater in naive than memory subsets.

A word on this clone: The antigen remains undetermined.

Trimming shortened V by 5 bases and J by 2 bases, and 19 bases separated the two germline ends. The CDR3 runs 16 residues. The germline V gene encodes CDR1 SGHAT and CDR2 FQNNGV. Sequences were obtained from memory CD4+ T cells sorted from blood. Subset here: CD45RA-negative fraction. The chain is built from TRBV11-2 and TRBJ2-7; no definite D call. The sequence came from a woman younger than 45 in good health. CDR3 protein: CASSLVAVGSAYEQYF. CDR3 DNA sequence: TGTGCCAGCAGCCTAGTGGCGGTCGGTTCTGCCTACGAGCAGTACTTC.